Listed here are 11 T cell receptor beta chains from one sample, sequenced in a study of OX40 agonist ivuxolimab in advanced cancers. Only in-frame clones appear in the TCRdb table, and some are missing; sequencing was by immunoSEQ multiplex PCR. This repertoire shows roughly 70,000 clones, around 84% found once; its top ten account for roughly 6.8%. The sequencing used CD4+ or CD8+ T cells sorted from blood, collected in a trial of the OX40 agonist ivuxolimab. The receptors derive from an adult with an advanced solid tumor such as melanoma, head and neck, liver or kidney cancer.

The chain's CDR3 is CASSLNNEQFF. For the CDR3, the DNA is TGTGCCAGCAGCTTGAACAATGAGCAGTTCTTC. V usage is TRBV5-6 and J usage is TRBJ2-1; the D is unclear. Between the trimmed V and J ends, which lost 1 base and 5 bases, there was a span of 1 base. Germline V gene sequence: CDR1 SGHDT, CDR2 YYEEEE. CDR3 length: 11 residues.

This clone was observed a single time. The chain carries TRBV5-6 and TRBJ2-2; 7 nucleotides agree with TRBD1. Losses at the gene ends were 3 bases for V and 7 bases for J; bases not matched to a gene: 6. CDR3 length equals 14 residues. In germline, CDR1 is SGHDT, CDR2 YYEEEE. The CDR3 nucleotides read TGTGCCAGCAGCTCTTCACAGGGGAGCGGGGAGCTGTTTTTT. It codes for CASSSSQGSGELFF.

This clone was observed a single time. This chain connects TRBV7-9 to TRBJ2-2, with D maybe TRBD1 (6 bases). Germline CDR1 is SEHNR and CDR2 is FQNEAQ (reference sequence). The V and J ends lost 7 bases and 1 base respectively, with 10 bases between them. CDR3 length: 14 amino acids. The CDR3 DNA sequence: TGTGCCAGCACCACCAGGGGGAACACCGGGGAGCTGTTTTTT. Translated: CASTTRGNTGELFF.

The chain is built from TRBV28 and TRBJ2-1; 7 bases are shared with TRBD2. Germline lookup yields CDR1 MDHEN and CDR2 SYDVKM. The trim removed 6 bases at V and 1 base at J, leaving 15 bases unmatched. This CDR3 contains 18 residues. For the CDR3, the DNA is TGTGCCAGCAGCGACCGGGGCGGGAGTGGAAGTTCCTACAATGAGCAGTTCTTC. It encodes CASSDRGGSGSSYNEQFF.

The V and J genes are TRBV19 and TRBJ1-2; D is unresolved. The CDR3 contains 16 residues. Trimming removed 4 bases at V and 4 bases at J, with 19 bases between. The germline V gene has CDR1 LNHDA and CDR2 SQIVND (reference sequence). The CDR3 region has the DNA TGTGCCAGTAGTACTCGGGCGCTCCTGCTGGGCTATGGCTACACCTTC. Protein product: CASSTRALLLGYGYTF.

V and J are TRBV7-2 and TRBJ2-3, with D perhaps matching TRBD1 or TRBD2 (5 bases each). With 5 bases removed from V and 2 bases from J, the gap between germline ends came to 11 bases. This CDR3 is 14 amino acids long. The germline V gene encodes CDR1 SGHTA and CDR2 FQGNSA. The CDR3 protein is CASSRDGSTDTQYF. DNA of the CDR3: TGTGCCAGCAGCAGGGACGGGTCCACAGATACGCAGTATTTT. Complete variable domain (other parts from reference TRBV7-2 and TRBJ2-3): GAGVSQSPSNKVTEKGKDVELRCDPISGHTALYWYRQSLGQGLEFLIYFQGNSAPDKSGLPSDRFSAERTGGSVSTLTIQRTQQEDSAVYLCASSRDGSTDTQYFGPGTRLTVL.

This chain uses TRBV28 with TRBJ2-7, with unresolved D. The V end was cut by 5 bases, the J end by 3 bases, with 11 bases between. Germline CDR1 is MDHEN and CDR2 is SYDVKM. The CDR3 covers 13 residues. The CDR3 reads CASSGFGYYEQYF. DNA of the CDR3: TGTGCCAGCAGTGGATTTGGATACTACGAGCAGTACTTC.

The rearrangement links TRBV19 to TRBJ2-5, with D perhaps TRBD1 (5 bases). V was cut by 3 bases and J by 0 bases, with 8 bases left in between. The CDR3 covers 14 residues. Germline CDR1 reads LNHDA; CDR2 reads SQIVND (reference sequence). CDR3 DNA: TGTGCCAGTAGTATCACAGGAGACCAAGAGACCCAGTACTTC. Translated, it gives CASSITGDQETQYF.

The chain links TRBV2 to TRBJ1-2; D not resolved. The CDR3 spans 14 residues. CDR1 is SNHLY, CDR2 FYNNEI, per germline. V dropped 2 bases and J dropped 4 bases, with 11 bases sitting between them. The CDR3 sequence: CASSERRDGYGYTF. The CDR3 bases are TGTGCCAGCAGTGAAAGGAGGGATGGCTATGGCTACACCTTC. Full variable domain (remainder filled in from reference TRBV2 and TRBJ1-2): EPEVTQTPSHQVTQMGQEVILRCVPISNHLYFYWYRQILGQKVEFLVSFYNNEISEKSEIFDDQFSVERPDGSNFTLKIRSTKLEDSAMYFCASSERRDGYGYTFGSGTRLTVV.

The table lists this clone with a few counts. The CDR3 sequence: CASSVAGGTTGAKNIQYF. The CDR3 DNA is TGTGCCAGCAGCGTGGCAGGGGGAACGACAGGGGCCAAAAACATTCAGTACTTC. The rearrangement uses TRBV28 and TRBJ2-4, with 7 bases lining up with TRBD1. This CDR3 region has 18 residues. Losses at the gene ends were 6 bases for V and 1 base for J; bases not matched to a gene: 15. Per germline, CDR1 MDHEN and CDR2 SYDVKM.

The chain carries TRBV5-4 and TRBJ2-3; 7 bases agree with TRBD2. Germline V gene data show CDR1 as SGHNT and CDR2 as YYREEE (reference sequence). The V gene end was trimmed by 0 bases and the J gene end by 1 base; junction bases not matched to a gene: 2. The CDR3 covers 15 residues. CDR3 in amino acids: CASSLALAGTDTQYF. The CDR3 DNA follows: TGTGCCAGCAGCTTGGCGCTAGCGGGCACAGATACGCAGTATTTT.